This T cell receptor beta chain was captured by sequencing in a study of PD-1 blockade in classical Hodgkin lymphoma. Comment on this clone: One end of the junction does not line up with germline, which may come from a read error.

TCRdb keeps only in-frame clones here, not all; method: immunoSEQ multiplex PCR. The data show about 2,300 clones, less than 85% seen once. Germline values: CDR1 SEHNR, CDR2 FQNEAQ (reference sequence). The CDR3 has 11 amino acids. Following autologous stem cell transplantation, relapse occurred in every patient, and exposure to brentuximab vedotin varied. CD8+ T cells were isolated from thawed PBMCs by magnetic negative selection. The material sequenced was CD8+ T cells from blood, taken at baseline. V and J are TRBV7-9 and TRBJ2-1; D is ambiguous. This receptor was identified in a human donor with classical Hodgkin lymphoma. CDR3 amino acids: CLTDPYNEQFF. The CDR3 region has the DNA TGCCTGACGGACCCCTACAATGAGCAGTTCTTC.